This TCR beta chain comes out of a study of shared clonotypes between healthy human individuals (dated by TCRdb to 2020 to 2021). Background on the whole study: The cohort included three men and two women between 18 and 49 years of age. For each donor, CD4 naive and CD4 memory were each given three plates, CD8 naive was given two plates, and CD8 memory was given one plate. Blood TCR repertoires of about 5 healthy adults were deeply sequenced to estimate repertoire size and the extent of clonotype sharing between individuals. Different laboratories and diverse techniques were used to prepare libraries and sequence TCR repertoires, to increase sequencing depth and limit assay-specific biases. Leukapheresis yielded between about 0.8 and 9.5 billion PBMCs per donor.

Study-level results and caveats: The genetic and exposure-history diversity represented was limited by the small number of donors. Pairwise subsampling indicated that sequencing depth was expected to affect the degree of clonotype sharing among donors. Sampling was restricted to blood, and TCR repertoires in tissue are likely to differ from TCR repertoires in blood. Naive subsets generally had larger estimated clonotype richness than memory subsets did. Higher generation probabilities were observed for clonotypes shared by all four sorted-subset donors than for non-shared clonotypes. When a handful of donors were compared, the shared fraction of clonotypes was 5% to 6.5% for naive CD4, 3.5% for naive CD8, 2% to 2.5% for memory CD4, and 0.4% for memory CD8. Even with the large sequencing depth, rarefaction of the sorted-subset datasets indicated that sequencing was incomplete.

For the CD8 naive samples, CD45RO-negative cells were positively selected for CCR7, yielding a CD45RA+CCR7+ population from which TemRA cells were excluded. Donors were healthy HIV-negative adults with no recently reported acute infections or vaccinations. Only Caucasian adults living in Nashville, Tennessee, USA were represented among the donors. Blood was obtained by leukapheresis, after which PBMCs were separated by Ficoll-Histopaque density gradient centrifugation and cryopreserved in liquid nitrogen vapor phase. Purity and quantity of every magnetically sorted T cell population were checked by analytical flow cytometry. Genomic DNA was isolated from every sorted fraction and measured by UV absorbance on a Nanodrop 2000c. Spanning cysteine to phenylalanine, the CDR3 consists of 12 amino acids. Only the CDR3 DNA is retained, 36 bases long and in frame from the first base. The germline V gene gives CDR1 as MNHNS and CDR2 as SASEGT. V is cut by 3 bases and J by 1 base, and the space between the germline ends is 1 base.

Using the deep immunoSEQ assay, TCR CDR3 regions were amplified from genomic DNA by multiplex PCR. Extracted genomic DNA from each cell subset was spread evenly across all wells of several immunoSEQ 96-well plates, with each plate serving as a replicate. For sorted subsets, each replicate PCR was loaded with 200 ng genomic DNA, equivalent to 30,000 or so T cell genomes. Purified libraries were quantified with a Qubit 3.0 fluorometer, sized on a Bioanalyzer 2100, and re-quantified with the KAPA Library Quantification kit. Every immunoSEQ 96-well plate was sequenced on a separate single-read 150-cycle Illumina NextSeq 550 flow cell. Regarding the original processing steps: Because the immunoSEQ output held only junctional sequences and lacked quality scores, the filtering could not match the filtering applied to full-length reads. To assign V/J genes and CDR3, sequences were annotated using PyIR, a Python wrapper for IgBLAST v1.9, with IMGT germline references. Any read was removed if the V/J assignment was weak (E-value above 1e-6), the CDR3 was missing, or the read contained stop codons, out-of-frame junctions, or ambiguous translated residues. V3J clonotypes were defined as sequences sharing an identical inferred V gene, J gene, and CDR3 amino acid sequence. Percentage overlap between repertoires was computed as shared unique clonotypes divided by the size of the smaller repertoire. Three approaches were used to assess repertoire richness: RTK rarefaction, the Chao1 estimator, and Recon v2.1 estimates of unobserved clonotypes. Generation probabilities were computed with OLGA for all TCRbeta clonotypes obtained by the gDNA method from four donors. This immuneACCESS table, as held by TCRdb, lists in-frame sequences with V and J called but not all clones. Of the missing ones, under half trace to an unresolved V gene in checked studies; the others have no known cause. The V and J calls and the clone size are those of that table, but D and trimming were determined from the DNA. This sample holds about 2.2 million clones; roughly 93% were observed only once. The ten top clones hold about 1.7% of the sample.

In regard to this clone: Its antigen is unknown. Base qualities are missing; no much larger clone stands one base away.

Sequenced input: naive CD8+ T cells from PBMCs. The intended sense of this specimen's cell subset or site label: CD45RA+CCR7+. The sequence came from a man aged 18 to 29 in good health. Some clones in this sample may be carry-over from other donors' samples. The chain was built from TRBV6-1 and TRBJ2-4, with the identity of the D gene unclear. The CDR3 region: CASSDAKNIQYF. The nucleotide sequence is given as TGTGCCAGCAGTGATGCCAAAAACATTCAGTACTTC.